The clone carrying this T cell receptor (beta chain) was found once. Assay used: immunoSEQ multiplex PCR; TCRdb lists only in-frame clones, some missing. The profile shows 40,000 to 50,000 clones, approximately 86% of them singletons. These data are taken from a study of OX40 agonist ivuxolimab in advanced cancers. The TCR originated in an adult with an advanced solid tumor such as melanoma, head and neck, liver or kidney cancer. Sequences were derived from CD4+ or CD8+ T cells sorted from blood, sampled in a trial of the OX40 agonist ivuxolimab.

CDR3 DNA sequence: TGTGCCAGCAGTTGGACAGGGGGCAATCAGCCCCAGCATTTT. It is translated as CASSWTGGNQPQHF. This chain links TRBV27 with TRBJ1-5, with 9 bases that match TRBD1. V was pared by 4 bases and J by 2 bases, with 0 bases of the junction left unmatched. The V gene's germline CDR1 is MNHEY and CDR2 SMNVEV (reference sequence). This CDR3 has 14 amino acids.